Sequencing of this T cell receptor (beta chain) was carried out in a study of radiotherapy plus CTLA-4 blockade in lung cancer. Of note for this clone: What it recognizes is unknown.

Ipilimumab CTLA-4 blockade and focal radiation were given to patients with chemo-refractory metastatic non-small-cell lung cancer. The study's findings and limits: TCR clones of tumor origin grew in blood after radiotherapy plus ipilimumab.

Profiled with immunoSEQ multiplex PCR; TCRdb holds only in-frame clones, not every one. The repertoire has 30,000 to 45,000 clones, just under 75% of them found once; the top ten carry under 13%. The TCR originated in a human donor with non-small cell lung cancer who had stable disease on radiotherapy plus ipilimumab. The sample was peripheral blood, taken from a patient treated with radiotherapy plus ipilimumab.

CDR3 nucleotides: TGTGCCAGCCTCCGGGACAGTCACTCCTACGAGCAGTACTTC. This encodes CASLRDSHSYEQYF. The rearrangement links TRBV2 to TRBJ2-7; 7 nucleotides align to TRBD1. Germline V gene sequence: CDR1 SNHLY, CDR2 FYNNEI. The junction had 7 bases not matched to a gene; V was cut back by 8 bases and J by 0 bases. The CDR3 covers 14 residues.